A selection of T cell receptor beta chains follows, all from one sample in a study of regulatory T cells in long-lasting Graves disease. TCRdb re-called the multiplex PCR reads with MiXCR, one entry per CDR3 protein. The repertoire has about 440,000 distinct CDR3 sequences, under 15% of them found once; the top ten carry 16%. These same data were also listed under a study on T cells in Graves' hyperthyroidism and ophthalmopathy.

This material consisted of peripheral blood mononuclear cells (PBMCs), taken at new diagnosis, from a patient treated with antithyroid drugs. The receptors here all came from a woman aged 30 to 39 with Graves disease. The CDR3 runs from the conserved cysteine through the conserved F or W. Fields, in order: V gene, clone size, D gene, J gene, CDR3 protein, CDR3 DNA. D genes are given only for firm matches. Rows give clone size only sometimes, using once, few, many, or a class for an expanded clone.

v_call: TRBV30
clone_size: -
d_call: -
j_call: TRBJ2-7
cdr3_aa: CAWSVGTSFEQYF
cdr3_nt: TGTGCCTGGAGTGTAGGGACGTCGTTCGAGCAGTACTTC

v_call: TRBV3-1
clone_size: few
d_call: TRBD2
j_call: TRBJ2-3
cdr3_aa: CASSQALAEVLPDTQYF
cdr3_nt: TGTGCCAGCAGCCAAGCTCTAGCGGAGGTCCTTCCAGATACGCAGTATTTT

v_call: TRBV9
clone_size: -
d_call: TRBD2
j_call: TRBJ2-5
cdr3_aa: CASSSSGGEEETQYF
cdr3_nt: TGTGCCAGCAGCTCTAGCGGTGGGGAGGAAGAGACCCAGTACTTC

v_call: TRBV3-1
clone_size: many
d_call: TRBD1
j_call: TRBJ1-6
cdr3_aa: CASSQDPGTGRNSPLHF
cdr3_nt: TGTGCCAGCAGCCAAGATCCCGGGACAGGGCGGAATTCACCCCTCCACTTT

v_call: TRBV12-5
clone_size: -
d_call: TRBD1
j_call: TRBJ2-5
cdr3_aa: CASGGRTGVLETQYF
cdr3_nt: TGTGCTAGTGGGGGTAGGACAGGGGTATTGGAGACCCAGTACTTC

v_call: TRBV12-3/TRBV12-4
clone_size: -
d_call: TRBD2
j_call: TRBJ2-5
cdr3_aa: CASRRLAGGTAETQYF
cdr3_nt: TGTGCCAGCAGAAGACTAGCGGGAGGGACGGCAGAGACCCAGTACTTC

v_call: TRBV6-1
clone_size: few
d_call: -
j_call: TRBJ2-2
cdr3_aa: CASSEFAGPDGELFF
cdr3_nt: TGTGCCAGCAGTGAATTCGCGGGGCCGGACGGGGAGCTGTTTTTT

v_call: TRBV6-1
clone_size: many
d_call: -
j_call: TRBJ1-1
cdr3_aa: CASTVTEAFF
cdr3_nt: TGTGCCAGCACAGTGACTGAAGCTTTCTTT

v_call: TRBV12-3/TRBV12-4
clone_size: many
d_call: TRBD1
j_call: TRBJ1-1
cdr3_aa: CASTPLEAGGRAEAFF
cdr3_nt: TGTGCCAGCACTCCCCTAGAGGCAGGGGGTCGGGCTGAAGCTTTCTTT

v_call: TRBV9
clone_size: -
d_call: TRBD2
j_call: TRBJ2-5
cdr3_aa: CASSVVAHSGGQETQYF
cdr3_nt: TGTGCCAGCAGCGTGGTCGCCCATAGCGGGGGCCAGGAGACCCAGTACTTC

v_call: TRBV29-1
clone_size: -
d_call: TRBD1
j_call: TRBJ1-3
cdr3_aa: CSVAGGARGNTIYF
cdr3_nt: TGCAGCGTTGCAGGGGGCGCAAGGGGAAACACCATATATTTT

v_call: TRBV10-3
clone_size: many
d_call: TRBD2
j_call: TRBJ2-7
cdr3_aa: CAISEPRLAGALNYYEQYF
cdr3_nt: TGTGCCATCAGTGAGCCCCGACTAGCGGGAGCTCTAAATTACTACGAGCAGTACTTC

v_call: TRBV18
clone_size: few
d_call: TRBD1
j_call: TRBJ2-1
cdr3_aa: CASPPLQGASGEQFF
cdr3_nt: TGTGCCAGCCCACCACTACAGGGGGCTTCTGGTGAGCAGTTCTTC

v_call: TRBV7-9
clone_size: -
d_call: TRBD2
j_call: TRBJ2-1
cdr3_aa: CASSPSLAVSSYNEQFF
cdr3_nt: TGTGCCAGCAGCCCTAGTCTAGCGGTCAGCTCCTACAATGAGCAGTTCTTC

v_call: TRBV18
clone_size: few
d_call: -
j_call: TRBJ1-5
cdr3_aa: CASSPRRGDQPQHF
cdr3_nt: TGTGCCAGCTCACCACGGAGGGGAGATCAGCCCCAGCATTTT

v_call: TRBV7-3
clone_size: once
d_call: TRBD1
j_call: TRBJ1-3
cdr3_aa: CASSLDDRAGNTIYF
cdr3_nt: TGTGCCAGCAGCTTGGATGACAGGGCCGGAAACACCATATATTTT

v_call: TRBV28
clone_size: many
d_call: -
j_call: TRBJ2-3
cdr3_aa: CASSWTRAITDTQYF
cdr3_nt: TGTGCCAGCAGTTGGACCCGGGCAATTACAGATACGCAGTATTTT

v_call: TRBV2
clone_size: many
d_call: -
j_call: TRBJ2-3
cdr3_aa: CASSAQGGDTQYF
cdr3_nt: TGTGCCAGCAGTGCGCAGGGGGGAGATACGCAGTATTTT

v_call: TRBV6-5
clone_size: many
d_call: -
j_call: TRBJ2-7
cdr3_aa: CASSYSGEQYF
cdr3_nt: TGTGCCAGCAGTTACTCCGGGGAGCAGTACTTC

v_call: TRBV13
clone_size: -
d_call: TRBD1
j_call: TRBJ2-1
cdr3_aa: CASSFTGDRGMNEQFF
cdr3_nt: TGTGCCAGCAGCTTTACCGGGGACAGGGGAATGAATGAGCAGTTCTTC

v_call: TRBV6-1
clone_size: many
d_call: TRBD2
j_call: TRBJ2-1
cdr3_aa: CASGLAGTEGDNEQFF
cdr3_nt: TGTGCCAGCGGATTAGCGGGAACTGAGGGGGACAATGAGCAGTTCTTC

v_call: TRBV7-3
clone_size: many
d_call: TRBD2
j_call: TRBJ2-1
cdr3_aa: CASSPGLAGWNEQFF
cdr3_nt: TGTGCCAGCAGCCCAGGACTAGCGGGGTGGAATGAGCAGTTCTTC

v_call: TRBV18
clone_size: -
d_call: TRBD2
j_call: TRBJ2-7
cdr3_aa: CASSLGTSGTTYEQYF
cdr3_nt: TGTGCCAGCTCACTTGGGACTAGCGGGACTACCTACGAGCAGTACTTC

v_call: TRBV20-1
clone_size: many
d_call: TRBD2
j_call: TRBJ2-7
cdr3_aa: CSARLAGGPAYEQYF
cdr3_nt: TGCAGTGCTAGATTAGCGGGAGGGCCTGCCTACGAGCAGTACTTC

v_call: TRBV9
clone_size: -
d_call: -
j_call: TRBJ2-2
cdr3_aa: CASSVEALPNTGEPFF
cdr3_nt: TGTGCCAGCAGCGTAGAGGCACTACCAAACACCGGGGAGCCGTTTTTT

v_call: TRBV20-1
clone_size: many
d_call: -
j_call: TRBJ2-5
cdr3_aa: CSASAGTEEETQYF
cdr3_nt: TGCAGTGCTTCCGCCGGGACGGAGGAAGAGACCCAGTACTTC

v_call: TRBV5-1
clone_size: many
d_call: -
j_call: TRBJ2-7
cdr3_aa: CASSFRDPGYEQYF
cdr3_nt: TGCGCCAGCAGCTTTCGGGACCCAGGCTACGAGCAGTACTTC

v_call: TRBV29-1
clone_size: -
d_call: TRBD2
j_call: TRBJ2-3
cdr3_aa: CSVGGRVSDTQYF
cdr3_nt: TGCAGCGTTGGCGGGAGGGTTTCAGATACGCAGTATTTT

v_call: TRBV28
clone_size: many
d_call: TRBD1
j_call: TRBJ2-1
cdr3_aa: CASMGSRGHRSEQFF
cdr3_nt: TGTGCCAGTATGGGGTCCAGGGGGCATAGGAGTGAGCAGTTCTTC

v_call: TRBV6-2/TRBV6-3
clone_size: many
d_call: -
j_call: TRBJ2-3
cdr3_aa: CASSELSGSTDTQYF
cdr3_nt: TGTGCCAGCAGTGAATTGAGCGGGAGCACAGATACGCAGTATTTT

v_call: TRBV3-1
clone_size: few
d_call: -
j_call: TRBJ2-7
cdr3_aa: CVSSQERGQTSEQYF
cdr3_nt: TGTGTCAGCAGCCAAGAAAGGGGCCAGACCTCCGAGCAGTACTTC

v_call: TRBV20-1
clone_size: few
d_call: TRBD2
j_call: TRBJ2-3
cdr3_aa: CSVRTSGLTDTQYF
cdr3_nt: TGCAGTGTCCGGACTAGCGGACTCACAGATACGCAGTATTTT

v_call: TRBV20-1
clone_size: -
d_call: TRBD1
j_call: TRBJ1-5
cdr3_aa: CSARDQAGGDQPQHF
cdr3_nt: TGCAGTGCTAGAGATCAGGCAGGGGGCGATCAGCCCCAGCATTTT

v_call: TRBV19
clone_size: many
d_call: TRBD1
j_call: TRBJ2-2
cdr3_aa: CASSWGTGGTGELFF
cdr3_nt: TGTGCCAGCAGCTGGGGTACAGGGGGCACCGGGGAGCTGTTTTTT

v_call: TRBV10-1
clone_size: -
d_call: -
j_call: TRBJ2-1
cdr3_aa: CASSDQRGSYNEQFF
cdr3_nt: TGCGCCAGCAGTGATCAGCGAGGCTCCTACAATGAGCAGTTCTTC

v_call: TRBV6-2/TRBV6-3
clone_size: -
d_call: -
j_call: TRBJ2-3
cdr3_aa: CASSEITQDTQYF
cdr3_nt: TGTGCCAGCAGTGAAATTACGCAAGATACGCAGTATTTT

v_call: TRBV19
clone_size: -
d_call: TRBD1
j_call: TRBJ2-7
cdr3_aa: CASSKGDSSYEQYF
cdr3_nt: TGTGCCAGTAGTAAAGGGGACAGTTCCTACGAGCAGTACTTC

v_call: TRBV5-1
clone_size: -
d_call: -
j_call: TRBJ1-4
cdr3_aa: CASSARNEGEANEKLFF
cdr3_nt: TGCGCCAGCAGCGCCCGGAATGAAGGAGAGGCTAATGAAAAACTGTTTTTT

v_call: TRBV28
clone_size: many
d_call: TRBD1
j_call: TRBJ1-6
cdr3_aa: CASSPGGNNSPLHF
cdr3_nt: TGTGCCAGCAGTCCAGGGGGAAATAATTCACCCCTCCACTTT

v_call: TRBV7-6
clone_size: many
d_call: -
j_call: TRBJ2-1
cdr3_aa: CASSGFKETYNEQFF
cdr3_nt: TGTGCCAGCAGCGGATTCAAGGAGACATACAATGAGCAGTTCTTC

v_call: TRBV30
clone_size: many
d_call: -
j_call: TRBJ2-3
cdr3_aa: CAWTQPGRNLDTQYF
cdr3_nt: TGTGCCTGGACTCAACCGGGCCGCAATCTGGATACGCAGTATTTT

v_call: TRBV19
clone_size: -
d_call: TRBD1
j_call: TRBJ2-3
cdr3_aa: CASSGDRGLGDTQYF
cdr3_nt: TGTGCCAGTAGTGGCGACAGGGGACTCGGAGATACGCAGTATTTT

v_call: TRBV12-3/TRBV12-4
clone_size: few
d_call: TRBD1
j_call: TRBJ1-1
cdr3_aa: CASSFGQGFTEAFF
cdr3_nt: TGTGCCAGCAGTTTTGGACAGGGCTTCACTGAAGCTTTCTTT

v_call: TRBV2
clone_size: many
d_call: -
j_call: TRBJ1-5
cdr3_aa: CASSDGGSQPQHF
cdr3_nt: TGTGCCAGCAGTGATGGGGGTTCTCAGCCCCAGCATTTT

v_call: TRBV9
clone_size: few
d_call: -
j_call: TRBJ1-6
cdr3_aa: CASSVEENSPLHF
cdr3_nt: TGTGCCAGCAGCGTAGAGGAGAATTCACCCCTCCACTTT

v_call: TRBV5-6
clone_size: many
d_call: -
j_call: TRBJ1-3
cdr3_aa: CASSLRMGRNTIYF
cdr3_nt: TGTGCCAGCAGCTTGCGGATGGGTAGGAACACCATATATTTT

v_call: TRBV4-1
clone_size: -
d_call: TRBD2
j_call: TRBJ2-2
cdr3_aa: CASSQDRGGRGGELFF
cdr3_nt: TGCGCCAGCAGCCAAGATAGAGGCGGGAGGGGCGGGGAGCTGTTTTTT

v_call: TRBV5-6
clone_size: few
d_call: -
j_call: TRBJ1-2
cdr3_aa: CASSSAYGYTF
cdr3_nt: TGTGCCAGCAGCTCGGCCTATGGCTACACCTTC

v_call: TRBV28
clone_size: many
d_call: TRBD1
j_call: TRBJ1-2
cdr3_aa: CASSLLGDRFDYGYTF
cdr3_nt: TGTGCCAGCAGTTTATTGGGGGACAGGTTTGACTATGGCTACACCTTC